The TCR beta chain under discussion was sequenced for a study of CD8 T cells in Susac syndrome. TCR beta sequencing covered blood CD8+ and CD4+ T cells. The patients serving as multiple sclerosis controls were treatment-naive. They had stable or active relapsing-remitting disease and fulfilled revised McDonald criteria. Negative isolation was applied to CD8+ and CD4+ T cells, and FACS enrichment was applied to TEMRA cells. CDR1 and CDR2 from the germline V gene are LNHDA and SQIVND (reference sequence). The CDR3 is 17 residues long. V was shortened by 0 bases and J by 7 bases, with 16 bases between the two germline ends. Reverse transcription of about 0.45 to 1 ug RNA was performed with random hexamers. A multiplex approach, immunoSEQ multiplex PCR, amplified TCR beta CDR3 across 54 Vbeta and 13 Jbeta. MiXCR, applied by TCRdb to the immunoSEQ multiplex PCR reads, yields one record per CDR3 protein. This sample has 100,000 to 150,000 distinct CDR3 sequences, with roughly 76% found just once.

The gene calls are TRBV19 and TRBJ1-6, with D unclear. The origin of this receptor is a human donor with multiple sclerosis. The sample comprised CD8+ T cells from PBMCs. In nucleotides, the CDR3 is TGTGCCAGTAGTATAGATCTGGCAGTTGGGTACAATTCACCCCTCCACTTT. Protein sequence: CASSIDLAVGYNSPLHF.